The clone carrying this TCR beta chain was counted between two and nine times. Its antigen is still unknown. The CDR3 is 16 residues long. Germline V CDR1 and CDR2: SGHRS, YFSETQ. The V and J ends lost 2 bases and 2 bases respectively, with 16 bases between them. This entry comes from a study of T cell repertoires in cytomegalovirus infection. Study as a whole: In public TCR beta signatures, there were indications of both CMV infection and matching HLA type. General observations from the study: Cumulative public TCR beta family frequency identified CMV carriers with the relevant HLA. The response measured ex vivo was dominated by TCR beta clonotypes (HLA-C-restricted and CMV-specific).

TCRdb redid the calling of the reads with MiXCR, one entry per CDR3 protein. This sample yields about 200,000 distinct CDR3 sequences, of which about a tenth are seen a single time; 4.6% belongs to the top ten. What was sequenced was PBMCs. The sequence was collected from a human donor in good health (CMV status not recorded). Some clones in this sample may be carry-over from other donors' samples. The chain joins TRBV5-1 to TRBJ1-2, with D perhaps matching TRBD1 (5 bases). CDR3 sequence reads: CASSFGLTGGNYGYTF. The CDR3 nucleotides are TGCGCCAGCAGCTTCGGATTAACAGGCGGGAACTATGGCTACACCTTC.